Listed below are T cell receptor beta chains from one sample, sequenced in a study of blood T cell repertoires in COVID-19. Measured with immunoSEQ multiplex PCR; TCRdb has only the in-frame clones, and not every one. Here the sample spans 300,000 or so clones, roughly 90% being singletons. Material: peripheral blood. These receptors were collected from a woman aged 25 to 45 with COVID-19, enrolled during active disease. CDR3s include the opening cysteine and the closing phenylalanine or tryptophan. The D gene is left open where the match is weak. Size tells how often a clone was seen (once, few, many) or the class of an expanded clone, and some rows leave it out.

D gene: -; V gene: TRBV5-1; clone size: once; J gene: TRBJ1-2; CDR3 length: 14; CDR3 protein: CASSLDGGDYGYTF; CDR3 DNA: TGCGCCAGCAGCTTGGATGGGGGCGACTATGGCTACACCTTC
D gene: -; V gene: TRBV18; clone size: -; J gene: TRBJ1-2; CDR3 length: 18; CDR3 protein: CASSPPDLYGRDNYGYTF; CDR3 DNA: TGTGCCAGCTCACCACCGGATCTTTATGGCAGGGATAACTATGGCTACACCTTC
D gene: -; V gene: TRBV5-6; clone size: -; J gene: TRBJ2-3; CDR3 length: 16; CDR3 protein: CASSSSRGRGTGTQYF; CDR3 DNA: TGTGCCAGCAGCTCGTCCCGGGGGAGGGGGACCGGTACGCAGTATTTT
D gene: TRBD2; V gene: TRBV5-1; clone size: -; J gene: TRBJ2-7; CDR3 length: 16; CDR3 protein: CASSFGASGVSYEQYF; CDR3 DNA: TGCGCCAGCAGCTTCGGGGCTAGCGGAGTTTCCTACGAGCAGTACTTC
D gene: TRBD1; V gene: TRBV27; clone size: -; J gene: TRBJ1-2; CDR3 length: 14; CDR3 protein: CASSAYRGYYGYTF; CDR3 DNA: TGTGCCAGCAGTGCCTACAGGGGATACTATGGCTACACCTTC
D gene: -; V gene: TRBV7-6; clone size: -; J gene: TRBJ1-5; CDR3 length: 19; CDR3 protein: CASSLGPTGDLYSNQPQHF; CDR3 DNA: TGTGCCAGCAGCTTAGGCCCGACAGGCGATCTTTATAGCAATCAGCCCCAGCATTTT
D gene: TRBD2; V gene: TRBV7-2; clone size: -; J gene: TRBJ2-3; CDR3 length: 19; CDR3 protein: CASSVGGLAGGLGTDTQYF; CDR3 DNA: TGTGCCAGCAGCGTAGGGGGACTAGCGGGAGGGTTGGGCACAGATACGCAGTATTTT
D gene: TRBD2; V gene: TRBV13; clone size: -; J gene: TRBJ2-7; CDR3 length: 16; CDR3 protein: CASSLGGSGTSYEQYF; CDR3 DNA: TGTGCCAGCAGCTTAGGCGGTAGCGGGACCTCCTACGAGCAGTATTTC
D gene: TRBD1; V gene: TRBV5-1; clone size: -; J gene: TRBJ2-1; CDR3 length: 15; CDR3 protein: CASSSDRVVGNEQFF; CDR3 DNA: TGCGCCAGCAGCTCAGACAGGGTTGTCGGCAATGAGCAGTTCTTC
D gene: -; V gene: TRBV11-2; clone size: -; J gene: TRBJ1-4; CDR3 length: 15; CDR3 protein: CASSVNSISNEKLFF; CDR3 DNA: TGTGCCAGCAGCGTAAACAGCATTAGTAATGAAAAACTGTTTTTT
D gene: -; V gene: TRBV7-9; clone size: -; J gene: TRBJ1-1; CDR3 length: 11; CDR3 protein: CASSLATEAFF; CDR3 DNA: TGTGCCAGCAGCTTGGCAACTGAAGCTTTCTTT
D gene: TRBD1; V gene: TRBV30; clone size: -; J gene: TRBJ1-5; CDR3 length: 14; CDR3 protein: CAWSPTGDNQPQHF; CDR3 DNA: TGTGCCTGGAGTCCTACAGGGGACAATCAGCCCCAGCATTTT
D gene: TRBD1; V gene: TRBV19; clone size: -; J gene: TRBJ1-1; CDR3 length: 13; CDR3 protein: CATKQGAKGEAFF; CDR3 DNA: TGTGCCACCAAACAGGGGGCTAAGGGTGAAGCTTTCTTT
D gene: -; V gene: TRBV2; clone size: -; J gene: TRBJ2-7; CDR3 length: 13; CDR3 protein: CASSEALRTSTNF; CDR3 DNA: TGTGCCAGCAGTGAAGCGCTTCGTACTAGTACCAACTTC
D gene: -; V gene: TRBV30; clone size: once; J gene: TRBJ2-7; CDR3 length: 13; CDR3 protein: CAWSVSFVSEQYF; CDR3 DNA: TGTGCCTGGAGTGTATCATTCGTGAGCGAGCAGTACTTC